This T cell receptor beta chain appears in the sequencing data of a study of neurological immune-mediated disorders. With 10-nucleotide random UMIs included, cDNA was synthesized by 5'RACE. TCRdb re-derived calls from the 5' RACE reads in MiXCR, one entry per CDR3 protein. The data show about 80,000 distinct CDR3 sequences, about 4.3% seen once. Time point of the sample: longitudinal time-point 3. This clonotype was picked up a small number of times. Germline V CDR1 and CDR2: MGHRA, YSYEKL. This CDR3 has 11 amino acids. The V and J ends lost 1 base and 9 bases respectively, with 4 bases between them. The genes are TRBV4-1 and TRBJ2-1; D not resolved. The sequenced sample consisted of PBMCs. The clonotype was recovered from a woman aged 55-69 years with multiple sclerosis. CDR3 DNA: TGCGCCAGCAGCCAAGGTCCTGAGCAGTTCTTC. Translation: CASSQGPEQFF.